This T cell receptor (beta chain) was profiled in a study of Ad26.COV2.S vaccination and SARS-CoV-2 variants (dated by TCRdb to the early 2020s). Study-level background: Vaccine-arm donors came from COV1001, a multicentre, randomized, double-blind, placebo-controlled phase I-IIa trial of Ad26.COV2.S in healthy adults. Participants in the trial were split at random into five groups of five each, receiving low-dose or high-dose Ad26.COV2.S once or twice, or else placebo on both occasions. The specificity and breadth of SARS-CoV-2-reactive T cell receptors after Ad26.COV2.S vaccination were assessed by TCRbeta repertoire sequencing. Ad26.COV2.S was given intramuscularly at 5x10^10 or 1x10^11 viral particles, as a single shot or as two shots 56 days apart. The TCR-sequenced set comprised around 32 samples: 19 Ad26.COV2.S vaccine recipients, 5 placebo recipients and 8 SARS-CoV-2 convalescent individuals. Investigators remained blinded to trial group allocation during experiments and outcome assessment.

TCRbeta CDR3 regions were sequenced with the immunoSEQ Assay. After extraction, genomic DNA underwent amplification by bias-controlled multiplex PCR, followed by high-throughput sequencing. In the authors' own workflow: Collapsing and filtering of sequences were performed to quantify the absolute abundance of each unique TCRbeta CDR3 region. Usable DNA was measured by amplifying reference genes present in all nucleated cells, and TCRbeta template counts were normalized to that usable DNA to estimate T cell fraction. Repertoire TCRs were annotated as SARS-CoV-2-specific by exact matching of V gene, CDR3 amino acid sequence and J gene to a known reactive TCR set. The reference SARS-CoV-2 TCR set came from MIRA and was filtered for enrichment in COVID-19-positive ImmuneCODE repertoires, removing public or cross-reactive TCRs. Using the MIRA antigens, annotated TCRs were further analysed by specific ORF or by position within an ORF. Depth was the summed frequency of annotated unique rearrangements, while breadth was defined as annotated unique rearrangements over total unique productive rearrangements. Two-sided Wilcoxon rank-sum tests were used to compare TCR breadth between groups. TCRdb carries this immuneACCESS record with in-frame sequences only. Its versions omit some clonotypes, under half of them owing to an unresolved V gene in the studies checked, with the rest unexplained. V and J calls and clone size are those listed in that table; D and trimming were worked out from the DNA. The sample data list about 320,000 clones, and under 90% of these were observed just once. Together, the top ten hold about 5% of the sample.

The treatment or condition label on this specimen signifies: about 20 received Ad26.COV2.S at low or high dose, single or two shots; about five received placebo; per-sample allocation not given. For vaccine and placebo recipients, the sequenced repertoires came from samples collected on day 63 after the first injection. Between 29 July and 7 August 2020, Cohort 1b enrolled about two dozen adults aged 18-55 years at one site in Boston, USA. Ad26.COV2.S was a replication-incompetent adenovirus type 26 vector that expressed a prefusion-stabilized SARS-CoV-2 spike protein derived from the original Wuhan strain. The CDR3 sequence holds 19 residues, the cysteine and phenylalanine included. The retained sequence is limited to the CDR3, 57 bases, with the frame set at the first base. According to the germline V gene, CDR1 reads SGHTA and CDR2 reads FQGNSA. For this chain, trimming is 1 base at the V end and 3 bases at the J end, and the number of junction bases without a gene match is 12.

This clone was detected only a few times. This clone's antigen is unknown. Base qualities are not at hand, and no much larger clone is one base apart. Broad study findings and their caveats: Substantial breadth of spike-specific CD8+ and CD4+ T cell responses was reported after vaccination. Spike-specific TCR breadth was higher in Ad26.COV2.S recipients than in placebo recipients (P = 0.0014). Vaccine and placebo recipients had comparable non-spike TCR breadth, which fits with the vaccine containing only spike. It was noted by the authors that total T cell responses may have been underestimated by the TCR breadth and depth analyses. The study was not powered to compare responses between vaccine doses or regimens.

This material consisted of peripheral blood, taken in a trial of Ad26.COV2.S vaccine versus placebo. The clonotype was recovered from a person aged 18-60 years who received the Ad26.COV2.S COVID-19 vaccine or a placebo. The receptor chain draws on TRBV7-2 and TRBJ2-2, and 9 junctional nucleotides match TRBD2. The CDR3 has the sequence CASSLVTPGLATYTGELFF. The base sequence is TGTGCCAGCAGCTTAGTTACCCCTGGACTAGCGACCTACACCGGGGAGCTGTTTTTT.